These 27 T cell receptor beta chains came from one sample sequenced in a study of OX40 agonist ivuxolimab in advanced cancers. Sequenced by immunoSEQ multiplex PCR; TCRdb stores in-frame clones only, minus some. The sample has under 70,000 clones, 80% to 95% seen once. The material sequenced was CD4+ or CD8+ T cells sorted from blood, taken in a trial of the OX40 agonist ivuxolimab. These receptors were collected from an adult with an advanced solid tumor such as melanoma, head and neck, liver or kidney cancer.

The chain couples TRBV2 to TRBJ2-5, with 11 positions matching TRBD2. Trimming cost V 8 bases and J 2 bases; bases outside gene matches: 7. This CDR3 contains 15 residues. Germline CDR1 and CDR2: SNHLY and FYNNEI. The CDR3 DNA sequence: TGTGCCAGCGCCGGGACTAGCGGATATCAAGAGACCCAGTACTTC. Amino acid sequence: CASAGTSGYQETQYF.

This rearrangement joins TRBV5-6 to TRBJ1-5; D gene uncertain. This CDR3 is built from 14 residues. In germline, CDR1 is SGHDT, CDR2 YYEEEE. The V end was cut by 4 bases, the J end by 6 bases, with 14 bases between. The CDR3: CASSPDGKGQPQHF. CDR3 sequence (DNA): TGTGCCAGCAGCCCCGATGGAAAGGGTCAGCCCCAGCATTTT.

The rearrangement uses TRBV27 and TRBJ2-7; TRBD2 is a possible D gene (5 bases). Germline V gene lookup returns CDR1 MNHEY and CDR2 SMNVEV (reference sequence). Deletions cut 4 bases from V and 1 base from J, with 8 bases between. The CDR3 totals 13 residues. The CDR3 DNA follows: TGTGCCAGCAGTTACGGGGAATCCTACGAGCAGTACTTC. Its protein product is CASSYGESYEQYF.

This chain links TRBV19 with TRBJ2-1; 11 bases match TRBD2. With V trimmed by 6 bases and J by 8 bases, 12 bases remained unmatched. CDR3 length: 16 amino acids. Per germline, CDR1 LNHDA and CDR2 SQIVND (reference sequence). CDR3 DNA sequence: TGTGCCAGTAGCATCGTCCTAGCGGGGGGAGCTGATGAGCAGTTCTTC. Translation gives CASSIVLAGGADEQFF.

The V call is TRBV12-5, the J call TRBJ2-2; perhaps D is TRBD1 or TRBD2 (5 bases each). CDR3 length equals 14 residues. V gave up 6 bases and J gave up 5 bases, with 13 bases separating them. Germline CDR1 and CDR2: LGHNT and FRNRAP. This chain's CDR3 is CASGPGTVTGELFF. For the CDR3, the DNA is TGTGCTAGTGGCCCCGGGACGGTAACCGGGGAGCTGTTTTTT.

This rearrangement joins TRBV25-1 to TRBJ2-1, with 9 nucleotides matching TRBD1. CDR1 MGHDK and CDR2 SYGVNS come from the germline V gene. This CDR3 is 14 amino acids long. V lost 7 bases and J lost 9; bases outside the gene matches: 10. For the CDR3, the DNA is TGTGCCAGCACAGGGACAGGGAAGCTTGGTGAGCAGTTCTTC. Protein sequence: CASTGTGKLGEQFF. Variable domain in full (rest from reference TRBV25-1 and TRBJ2-1): EADIYQTPRYLVIGTGKKITLECSQTMGHDKMYWYQQDPGMELHLIHYSYGVNSTEKGDLSSESTVSRIRTEHFPLTLESARPSHTSQYLCASTGTGKLGEQFFGPGTRLTVL.

The chain links TRBV30 to TRBJ1-2, with 9 bases identical to TRBD1. The CDR3 runs 13 residues. J lost 2 bases, V lost 2 bases, and 0 bases had no gene match. Germline-derived CDR1 and CDR2 are GTSNPN and SVGIG (reference sequence). CDR3 nucleotides: TGTGCCTGGAGTACAGGGGGCAACTATGGCTACACCTTC. Translated, it gives CAWSTGGNYGYTF.

V and J are TRBV27 and TRBJ1-2; D is ambiguous. V was cut by 5 bases and J by 1 base, with 11 bases left in between. The CDR3 runs to 14 residues. Germline lookup yields CDR1 MNHEY and CDR2 SMNVEV (reference sequence). CDR3 nucleotide sequence: TGTGCCAGCAGTCCTACTTTCTTTAACTATGGCTACACCTTC. It encodes CASSPTFFNYGYTF.

V and J are TRBV9 and TRBJ2-5, with 9 bases identical to TRBD1. The J call is doubtful: the DNA matches TRBJ2-7 better. Germline lookup yields CDR1 SGDLS and CDR2 YYNGEE. This CDR3 spans 16 amino acids. DNA of the CDR3: TGTGCCAGCAGCAAACAGGGGGCGGTATCTTCCTACGAGCAGTACTTC. Translation: CASSKQGAVSSYEQYF.

The chain carries TRBV7-9 and TRBJ2-7, with unresolved D. From germline, CDR1 is SEHNR and CDR2 FQNEAQ (reference sequence). The CDR3 is 12 residues long. V lost 2 bases to trimming and J lost 3 bases, with 5 bases between them. CDR3 coding DNA: TGTGCCAGCAGCTTACCCGGCTACGAGCAGTACTTC. Translated, it gives CASSLPGYEQYF.

The rearrangement uses TRBV4-1 and TRBJ1-1, with a possible D match to TRBD1 (5 bases). This CDR3 has 15 amino acids. V lost 0 bases, J lost 1 base, and 9 bases lay in between. The germline gives CDR1 MGHRA, CDR2 YSYEKL. The CDR3 DNA is TGCGCCAGCAGCCAAGACGGGGGGGGGAACACTGAAGCTTTCTTT. Protein sequence: CASSQDGGGNTEAFF.

The chain employs TRBV9 and TRBJ1-2; D may be TRBD1 (6 bases). The CDR3 contains 16 residues. Germline CDR1 is SGDLS and CDR2 is YYNGEE. V was shortened by 3 bases and J by 3 bases, with 18 bases between the two germline ends. The CDR3 spells CASSADRGGSYYGYTF. Written as DNA, the CDR3 is TGTGCCAGCAGCGCTGATAGAGGGGGGTCCTACTATGGCTACACCTTC.

The chain is built from TRBV11-2 and TRBJ2-3; the D is unclear. The germline CDR1 and CDR2 sequences are SGHAT and FQNNGV. This CDR3 has 12 residues. The ends were cut back, 5 bases at V and 6 bases at J, with 9 bases in the middle. Written as DNA, the CDR3 is TGTGCCAGCAGCCCCCCCGTTGATACGCAGTATTTT. Protein product: CASSPPVDTQYF.

V gene TRBV5-6 combines with J gene TRBJ2-7; possibly TRBD2 for D (5 bases). CDR3 length equals 16 residues. V was pared by 1 base and J by 5 bases, with 19 bases between. Germline lookup yields CDR1 SGHDT and CDR2 YYEEEE. Here the CDR3 DNA reads TGTGCCAGCAGCTTGTTCCCCGGGGAGAGTTCCAACGAGCAGTACTTC. Its translation: CASSLFPGESSNEQYF. Drawing the rest from reference TRBV5-6 and TRBJ2-7, the complete variable domain is DAGVTQSPTHLIKTRGQQVTLRCSPKSGHDTVSWYQQALGQGPQFIFQYYEEEERQRGNFPDRFSGHQFPNYSSELNVNALLLGDSALYLCASSLFPGESSNEQYFGPGTRLTVT.

About this clone: The junction departs from germline at one end; a sequencing error may be responsible. The V gene is TRBV6-5, the J gene TRBJ2-7; D is undetermined. The germline V gene has CDR1 MNHEY and CDR2 SVGAGI. This CDR3 has 15 residues. This chain's CDR3 is CASSYADPGSDEQYF. The CDR3 coding sequence is TGTGCCAGCAGTTACGCGGACCCCGGCTCCGACGAGCAGTACTTC.

The DNA for the CDR3 is TGTGCCAGCAGTCAGGGAGGGATTGAAGCTTTCTTT. The encoded protein is CASSQGGIEAFF. The chain has TRBV27 and TRBJ1-1; tentatively, D is TRBD1 (5 bases). This CDR3 is 12 amino acids long. Germline assignment: CDR1 MNHEY and CDR2 SMNVEV (reference sequence). Trimming left V 5 bases short and J 7 bases short, with 11 bases between.

This chain links TRBV23-1 with TRBJ1-5; D not resolved. TRBV23-1 is an ORF for which the function is uncertain. The CDR3 spans 16 residues. V was shortened by 3 bases and J by 6 bases, with 18 bases between the two germline ends. CDR3 loop: CASSHPSLGRCQPQHF. The CDR3 DNA reads TGCGCCAGCAGTCACCCCAGTCTGGGTCGATGTCAGCCCCAGCATTTT.

This chain uses TRBV4-3 with TRBJ2-7; TRBD1 aligns across 8 bases. The germline gives CDR1 LGHNA, CDR2 YSLEER. CDR3 size: 13 residues. Germline trimming cut 5 bases from V and 3 bases from J; bases unmatched to any gene: 3. The CDR3 bases are TGCGCCAGCAGCGCAGGGACAGGCTACGAGCAGTACTTC. This codes for CASSAGTGYEQYF.

The chain carries TRBV6-1 and TRBJ2-3; D ambiguous. The CDR3 sequence is 15 residues long. The germline V and J ends were trimmed by 4 bases and 2 bases, with 13 bases remaining between them. Looked up from germline, CDR1 is MNHNS and CDR2 is SASEGT. The DNA of the CDR3 is TGTGCCAGCAGTGGACCACGGTTTTCCACAGATACGCAGTATTTT. It translates to CASSGPRFSTDTQYF.

V and J are TRBV30 and TRBJ2-1, with D perhaps TRBD1 or TRBD2 (5 bases each). Between the trimmed V and J ends, which lost 1 base and 6 bases, there was a span of 7 bases. This CDR3 has 12 amino acids. Germline loops: CDR1 GTSNPN, CDR2 SVGIG (reference sequence). The CDR3 here is CAWSGGGNEQFF. The DNA of the CDR3 is TGTGCCTGGAGTGGTGGGGGCAATGAGCAGTTCTTC. Full variable domain (outside the CDR3, taken from reference TRBV30 and TRBJ2-1): SQTIHQWPATLVQPVGSPLSLECTVEGTSNPNLYWYRQAAGRGLQLLFYSVGIGQISSEVPQNLSASRPQDRQFILSSKKLLLSDSGFYLCAWSGGGNEQFFGPGTRLTVL.

The chain couples TRBV5-1 to TRBJ1-2; D may be TRBD1 (6 bases). Germline CDR1 is SGHRS and CDR2 is YFSETQ. V shed 0 bases and J shed 3 bases, with 9 bases lying between them. There are 14 residues in the CDR3. The CDR3: CASSLDREDYGYTF. CDR3 nucleotides: TGCGCCAGCAGCTTGGACAGGGAGGACTATGGCTACACCTTC.

This rearrangement joins TRBV19 to TRBJ1-1, with a weak D call TRBD1 (5 bases). The germline V gene has CDR1 LNHDA and CDR2 SQIVND (reference sequence). V was pared by 5 bases and J by 1 base, with 5 bases between. The CDR3 has 12 residues. The CDR3 DNA follows: TGTGCCAGTAGTCAGGGGAACACTGAAGCTTTCTTT. As protein: CASSQGNTEAFF.

The chain has TRBV7-7 and TRBJ2-1, with 11 bases fitting TRBD2. J gave up 0 bases and V 5 bases, and 6 bases lay outside the gene matches. Germline V gene sequence: CDR1 SSHAT, CDR2 FNYEAQ (reference sequence). This CDR3 region has 17 residues. CDR3 sequence (DNA): TGTGCCAGCAGCCTGGGGACTAGCGGTAGCTCCTACAATGAGCAGTTCTTC. Protein: CASSLGTSGSSYNEQFF.

This clone was observed a handful of times. The V gene is TRBV4-1, the J gene TRBJ1-1; D is undetermined. V gave up 1 base and J gave up 1 base, with 4 bases separating them. The germline CDR1 and CDR2 sequences are MGHRA and YSYEKL. This CDR3 has 13 residues. This chain's CDR3 is CASSQVGNTEAFF. In DNA form, the CDR3 reads TGCGCCAGCAGCCAAGTCGGGAACACTGAAGCTTTCTTT.

The J gene is TRBJ2-3, the V gene TRBV30; 12 bases align to TRBD2. Losses at the gene ends were 2 bases for V and 4 bases for J; bases not matched to a gene: 4. CDR3 size: 15 residues. Germline CDR1 reads GTSNPN; CDR2 reads SVGIG (reference sequence). The CDR3 nucleotides are TGTGCCTGGAGTCCTAGCGGGGGGGCAGCAGATACGCAGTATTTT. Its protein is CAWSPSGGAADTQYF.

This chain joins TRBV5-6 and TRBJ2-3; D unclear. The CDR3 extends over 14 amino acids. The ends were cut back, 0 bases at V and 0 bases at J, with 5 bases in the middle. Germline V CDR1 and CDR2: SGHDT, YYEEEE. The CDR3 DNA reads as TGTGCCAGCAGCTTGGGGGCTAGCACAGATACGCAGTATTTT. Translated: CASSLGASTDTQYF. The complete variable domain, with remaining parts taken from reference TRBV5-6 and TRBJ2-3, reads DAGVTQSPTHLIKTRGQQVTLRCSPKSGHDTVSWYQQALGQGPQFIFQYYEEEERQRGNFPDRFSGHQFPNYSSELNVNALLLGDSALYLCASSLGASTDTQYFGPGTRLTVL.

This chain links TRBV30 with TRBJ1-2; 7 bases map to TRBD1. This CDR3 spans 16 amino acids. With V trimmed by 0 bases and J by 6 bases, 13 bases remained unmatched. The germline V gene has CDR1 GTSNPN and CDR2 SVGIG (reference sequence). The CDR3 nucleotides read TGTGCCTGGAGTGTACTCCGGGCAGGGGGAAACGATGGCTACACCTTC. Amino acids: CAWSVLRAGGNDGYTF.